These 26 T cell receptor beta chains share one sample of origin, sequenced in a study of cytomegalovirus exposure and HLA in healthy donors (TCRdb year 2017). The library was prepared using the immunoSEQ multiplex PCR assay. For the multiplex PCR, a mixture combining 60 forward primers for TCR Vbeta segments and 13 reverse primers for TCR Jbeta segments was used. In TCRdb, the immuneACCESS table is reduced to in-frame sequences with V and J assigned. These tables do not hold every clone; where another copy was compared, an unresolved V gene accounts for under half, and the others remain unexplained. This sample has around 120,000 clones in its table, and approximately 79% of those were observed once. The top ten clones comprise about 3.1% of the sample. The sample consisted of PBMCs. The receptor set was obtained from a woman between 35 and 50 years old in good health and CMV-seronegative.

V gene TRBV6-5 combines with J gene TRBJ1-6, with unresolved D. Trimming took 0 bases from V and 7 from J, leaving 10 bases between them. The CDR3 spans 15 residues. Germline values: CDR1 MNHEY, CDR2 SVGAGI. The CDR3, as DNA: TGTGCCAGCAGTTACTCACTCCAGGTGAATTCACCCCTCCACTTT. This encodes CASSYSLQVNSPLHF.

The CDR3 coding sequence is TGTGCCAGCAGTTACTCGGGGGGACAGGTGAACACTGAAGCTTTCTTT. As protein: CASSYSGGQVNTEAFF. This chain links TRBV6-5 with TRBJ1-1; TRBD1 matches 8 bases. Per the germline V gene, CDR1 is MNHEY and CDR2 is SVGAGI. The CDR3 is 16 residues long. V shed 0 bases, J shed 0 bases, and the junction held 3 bases outside the gene matches.

J is TRBJ2-1 and V is TRBV5-6, with D maybe TRBD1 (6 bases). CDR1 is SGHDT, CDR2 YYEEEE, per germline. The CDR3 has 14 amino acids. The V and J ends lost 1 base and 7 bases respectively, with 12 bases between them. CDR3 nucleotide sequence: TGTGCCAGCAGCTTGCCGGGCAGGGGAAATGAGCAGTTCTTC. Residues: CASSLPGRGNEQFF. Together with reference TRBV5-6 and TRBJ2-1, the CDR3 gives the full variable domain: DAGVTQSPTHLIKTRGQQVTLRCSPKSGHDTVSWYQQALGQGPQFIFQYYEEEERQRGNFPDRFSGHQFPNYSSELNVNALLLGDSALYLCASSLPGRGNEQFFGPGTRLTVL.

The rearrangement links TRBV7-9 to TRBJ1-2; 8 nucleotides match TRBD1. V shed 5 bases and J 4 bases; nucleotides not matched to a gene: 9. CDR1 is SEHNR and CDR2 is FQNEAQ in the germline V gene (reference sequence). This CDR3 has 15 residues. CDR3 amino acids: CASSLNQGARYGYTF. The CDR3 coding sequence is TGTGCCAGCAGCCTGAACCAGGGGGCCCGCTATGGCTACACCTTC.

The genes are TRBV6-1 and TRBJ2-2, with D perhaps matching TRBD2 (5 bases). CDR1 and CDR2 from the germline V gene are MNHNS and SASEGT. V lost 3 bases to trimming and J lost 7 bases, with 12 bases between them. The CDR3 is made up of 14 amino acids. CDR3 DNA sequence: TGTGCCAGCAGTGAGGGTCAGAGCGGCGGGGAGCTGTTTTTT. Translation: CASSEGQSGGELFF.

Only a few counts were recorded for this clone. The rearrangement joins TRBV7-9 to TRBJ1-1; D possibly corresponds to TRBD1 (5 bases). Trimming stripped 1 base from V and 5 bases from J, with 11 bases between. The CDR3 has 14 residues. Germline loops: CDR1 SEHNR, CDR2 FQNEAQ (reference sequence). The CDR3 nucleotides are TGTGCCAGCAGCTTAGTTCTGGGGCAGACTGAAGCTTTCTTT. Its translation: CASSLVLGQTEAFF.

The V and J genes are TRBV27 and TRBJ1-2, with a possible D match to TRBD1 (6 bases). The germline V gene has CDR1 MNHEY and CDR2 SMNVEV (reference sequence). V was cut by 4 bases and J by 7 bases, with 13 bases left in between. The CDR3 spans 13 residues. For the CDR3, the DNA is TGTGCCAGCAGTTCGTCAGGGGCCGGTGGCTACACCTTC. The encoded protein is CASSSSGAGGYTF.

This clone was detected only a few times. Within the sample, other DNA sequences also encode this same CDR3. The chain recombines TRBV28 with TRBJ2-3; D may be TRBD2 (6 bases). The V and J ends lost 2 bases and 3 bases respectively, with 6 bases between them. CDR1 and CDR2 from the germline V gene are MDHEN and SYDVKM. The CDR3 covers 13 residues. The CDR3 DNA reads TGTGCCAGCAGTTTAGGGGGGACAGATACGCAGTATTTT. This codes for CASSLGGTDTQYF.

V and J are TRBV6-1 and TRBJ1-1, with D possibly matching TRBD1 (5 bases). The CDR3 covers 13 residues. Looked up from germline, CDR1 is MNHNS and CDR2 is SASEGT. Trimming removed 4 bases from V and 4 bases from J, with 10 bases in between. The CDR3 protein is CASSVRQFTEAFF. Here the CDR3 DNA reads TGTGCCAGCAGTGTACGACAGTTCACTGAAGCTTTCTTT.

The chain has TRBV10-3 and TRBJ1-2, with D hard to call. The length of the CDR3 is 13 residues. The V gene's germline CDR1 is ENHRY and CDR2 SYGVKD. Trimming shortened V by 2 bases and J by 1 base, and 5 bases separated the two germline ends. The CDR3 loop reads CAISEVLNYGYTF. DNA of the CDR3: TGTGCCATCAGTGAGGTCCTTAACTATGGCTACACCTTC.

Points on this clone: An end of the junction does not agree with germline; a read error may underlie this. The J gene is TRBJ1-6, the V gene TRBV7-9; 8 bases match TRBD1. In germline, CDR1 is SEHNR, CDR2 FQNEAQ (reference sequence). The length of the CDR3 is 16 residues. CDR3 protein: CSSSLAWDRLNSPLHF. The CDR3 region has the DNA TGTTCCAGCAGCTTAGCTTGGGACAGGCTTAATTCACCCCTCCACTTT. Looking up the rest from reference TRBV7-9 and TRBJ1-6 gives the full variable domain: DTGVSQNPRHKITKRGQNVTFRCDPISEHNRLYWYRQTLGQGPEFLTYFQNEAQLEKSRLLSDRFSAERPKGSFSTLEIQRTEQGDSAMYLCSSSLAWDRLNSPLHFGNGTRLTVT.

The chain employs TRBV7-8 and TRBJ2-1, with D perhaps TRBD2 (5 bases). This CDR3 region has 16 residues. The V end lost 4 bases, the J end lost 5 bases, and 18 bases lay between the germline ends. The germline V gene has CDR1 SGHVS and CDR2 FQNEAQ. DNA of the CDR3: TGTGCCAGCAGCTCAACGAGGGTAAGGCCGGACAATGAGCAGTTCTTC. Translated: CASSSTRVRPDNEQFF.

V and J are TRBV25-1 and TRBJ1-1, with TRBD1 matching over 7 bases. The CDR3 consists of 15 residues. Germline V lookup: CDR1 MGHDK, CDR2 SYGVNS. The trim removed 3 bases at V and 5 bases at J, leaving 9 bases unmatched. The CDR3 bases are TGTGCCAGCAGTGATTTCGCGGGCAGGGGGACTGAAGCTTTCTTT. It yields the protein CASSDFAGRGTEAFF.

The chain joins TRBV25-1 to TRBJ2-5, with 8 bases aligning to TRBD2. Germline-derived CDR1 and CDR2 are MGHDK and SYGVNS. The trim removed 5 bases at V and 3 bases at J, leaving 2 bases unmatched. The CDR3 runs to 13 residues. The CDR3 loop reads CASSFGGEETQYF. The CDR3 DNA reads TGTGCCAGCAGTTTCGGGGGGGAAGAGACCCAGTACTTC. The entire variable domain, with the rest obtained from reference TRBV25-1 and TRBJ2-5, is as follows: EADIYQTPRYLVIGTGKKITLECSQTMGHDKMYWYQQDPGMELHLIHYSYGVNSTEKGDLSSESTVSRIRTEHFPLTLESARPSHTSQYLCASSFGGEETQYFGPGTRLLVL.

This rearrangement joins TRBV19 to TRBJ1-5; D unresolved. Germline V gene sequence: CDR1 LNHDA, CDR2 SQIVND (reference sequence). V shed 5 bases and J shed 3 bases, with 11 bases lying between them. This CDR3 has 14 amino acids. CDR3 bases: TGTGCCAGTAGTGCCGGGTCCTTCAATCAGCCCCAGCATTTT. Its protein is CASSAGSFNQPQHF.

V is TRBV30 and J is TRBJ1-5; maybe TRBD1 (6 bases). V lost 3 bases to trimming and J lost 6 bases, with 12 bases between them. CDR3 size: 13 residues. Per germline, CDR1 GTSNPN and CDR2 SVGIG (reference sequence). CDR3 sequence reads: CAWSLQGSQPQHF. The CDR3 bases are TGTGCCTGGAGCCTACAGGGTAGTCAGCCCCAGCATTTT.

Remarks on this clone: At one of its ends the junction is not consistent with the germline gene, which may arise from a read error. V gene TRBV7-9 combines with J gene TRBJ1-1; D call uncertain. Germline lookup yields CDR1 SEHNR and CDR2 FQNEAQ (reference sequence). The CDR3 has 11 residues. The CDR3 spells CSSSSWSEAFF. CDR3 nucleotide sequence: TGTTCCAGCAGCTCTTGGTCCGAGGCTTTCTTT.

This chain uses TRBV5-6 with TRBJ2-2; 8 nucleotides match TRBD1. Germline assignment: CDR1 SGHDT and CDR2 YYEEEE. Trimming cost V 5 bases and J 6 bases; bases outside gene matches: 6. The CDR3 is made up of 14 amino acids. Here the CDR3 DNA reads TGTGCCAGCAGAGCTCCAGGGGGCCCCGGGGAGCTGTTTTTT. It codes for CASRAPGGPGELFF.

The sample holds a few counts of this clone. The V call is TRBV19, the J call TRBJ2-7, with 8 bases fitting TRBD1. The CDR3 totals 13 residues. The ends lost 2 bases at V and 7 bases at J; junction bases unmatched: 4. CDR1 LNHDA and CDR2 SQIVND come from the germline V gene (reference sequence). CDR3 sequence: CASSIQGAGEQYF. As DNA, the CDR3 is TGTGCCAGTAGTATACAGGGGGCCGGGGAGCAGTACTTC.

The chain links TRBV29-1 to TRBJ2-3; 12 bases agree with TRBD2. The CDR3 contains 15 residues. Per germline, CDR1 SQVTM and CDR2 ANQGSEA. The V and J ends lost 7 bases and 3 bases, in that order; junction bases with no gene match: 8. The CDR3 sequence is CSGRLAGDGTDTQYF. The DNA for the CDR3 is TGCAGCGGAAGACTAGCGGGAGACGGTACAGATACGCAGTATTTT.

The genes are TRBV5-4 and TRBJ2-3; 12 nucleotides line up with TRBD2. Germline V lookup: CDR1 SGHNT, CDR2 YYREEE (reference sequence). Trimming removed 4 bases from V and 2 bases from J; junction bases left unmatched: 5. CDR3 size: 16 residues. CDR3 amino acids: CASSPGLAGITDTQYF. DNA for the CDR3: TGTGCCAGCAGCCCGGGACTAGCGGGTATCACAGATACGCAGTATTTT.

Concerning this clone: The identical CDR3 is also encoded by other nucleotide sequences in the sample. The rearrangement joins TRBV20-1 to TRBJ1-2, with D possibly matching TRBD1 (5 bases). The germline CDR1 and CDR2 sequences are DFQATT and SNEGSKA (reference sequence). V was trimmed by 0 bases and J by 8 bases, leaving 7 bases between them. The CDR3 contains 11 residues. CDR3 region: CSARDRVGYTF. The CDR3 nucleotides are TGCAGTGCTAGAGACAGGGTCGGCTACACCTTC.

The chain is built from TRBV28 and TRBJ1-3; 8 bases map to TRBD1. CDR1 MDHEN and CDR2 SYDVKM come from the germline V gene. Trimming removed 8 bases from V and 0 bases from J; junction bases left unmatched: 6. The CDR3 sequence is 15 residues long. The CDR3 DNA follows: TGTGCCAGCGACAGGGGTTCGAACTCTGGAAACACCATATATTTT. As protein: CASDRGSNSGNTIYF.

J is TRBJ1-1 and V is TRBV5-1; no clear D. Trimming removed 0 bases from V and 6 bases from J, with 9 bases in between. The CDR3 runs 13 residues. Germline V CDR1 and CDR2: SGHRS, YFSETQ. The CDR3 region has the DNA TGCGCCAGCAGCTTGGCCGAGGGAGCTGAAGCTTTCTTT. Translating it yields CASSLAEGAEAFF. Variable domain in full (rest from reference TRBV5-1 and TRBJ1-1): KAGVTQTPRYLIKTRGQQVTLSCSPISGHRSVSWYQQTPGQGLQFLFEYFSETQRNKGNFPGRFSGRQFSNSRSEMNVSTLELGDSALYLCASSLAEGAEAFFGQGTRLTVV.

The chain combines TRBV30 with TRBJ2-3; D possibly corresponds to TRBD2 (6 bases). The CDR3 has 14 amino acids. CDR1 is GTSNPN, CDR2 SVGIG, per germline (reference sequence). Trimming removed 1 base from V and 2 bases from J, with 10 bases in between. CDR3 sequence: CAWSEGGDTDTQYF. DNA of the CDR3: TGTGCCTGGAGTGAGGGCGGGGACACAGATACGCAGTATTTT.

This clone was recorded only once. The V and J genes are TRBV27 and TRBJ1-1; 8 nucleotides agree with TRBD1. The CDR3 is 13 amino acids. V shed 6 bases and J 4 bases; nucleotides not matched to a gene: 4. From germline, CDR1 is MNHEY and CDR2 SMNVEV (reference sequence). CDR3 bases: TGTGCCAGCAGCCAGGGGGCTTCCACTGAAGCTTTCTTT. It encodes CASSQGASTEAFF.